This T cell receptor beta chain was sequenced in a study of radiotherapy plus CTLA-4 blockade in lung cancer. Overall study context: Objective response rate was more than 15%; disease control rate, about 31%.

The CDR3 consists of 13 residues. Germline V gives CDR1 GTSNPN, CDR2 SVGIG (reference sequence). V shed 3 bases, J shed 7 bases, and the junction held 4 bases outside the gene matches. Overall study results and limits: After treatment with radiotherapy plus ipilimumab, TCR clones that came from the tumor expanded in blood.

Worth noting for this clone: Its antigen is as yet unknown.

Profiling relied on immunoSEQ multiplex PCR, and the TCRdb table lists in-frame clones only, not all of them. Of about 120,000 clones listed, 78% are singletons. The TCR was taken from a human donor with non-small cell lung cancer who had a partial response to radiotherapy plus ipilimumab. Sequenced here: peripheral blood, sampled from a patient treated with radiotherapy plus ipilimumab. The chain has TRBV30 and TRBJ2-7, with 12 bases fitting TRBD2. The CDR3 coding sequence is TGTGCCTGGAGGAGACTAGCGGGAGATGAGCAGTACTTC. Amino acids: CAWRRLAGDEQYF.